A single T cell receptor beta chain is shown here with its context. The data belong to a study of blood T cell repertoires in COVID-19. Sequenced by immunoSEQ multiplex PCR; TCRdb stores in-frame clones only, minus some. This table has over 150,000 clones, roughly 87% appearing once. The CDR3 sequence is 15 residues long. CDR1 and CDR2 (germline): MNHEY, SVGAGI. Trimming took 2 bases from V and 4 from J; bases not matched to a gene: 6. The TCR sequence derives from a woman aged 45-59 years who had recovered from COVID-19. The specimen was PBMCs or T cells enriched from blood (not recorded which). This chain connects TRBV6-5 to TRBJ2-5; 8 positions agree with TRBD1. The CDR3 DNA is TGTGCCAGCAGTTACGAGCAGGGGGCTGGAGAGACCCAGTACTTC. This translates into CASSYEQGAGETQYF.